The 20 T cell receptor beta chains presented below share a single source sample, sequenced in a study of shared clonotypes between healthy human individuals. Sequencing used immunoSEQ multiplex PCR; TCRdb keeps in-frame clones, though not all of them. The sample contains around 510,000 clones, about 96% of which appear only once. Sequenced material: naive CD4+ T cells sorted from blood. The subset: CD45RA+ positively selected. The receptors originated from a woman aged 30 to 39 in good health.

The chain joins TRBV9 to TRBJ2-7; D tentatively fits TRBD1 or TRBD2 (5 bases each). The CDR3 is 15 amino acids. Germline assignment: CDR1 SGDLS and CDR2 YYNGEE. The V end lost 2 bases, the J end lost 1 base, and 13 bases lay between the germline ends. The CDR3 coding sequence is TGTGCCAGCAGCGTTGGGGGAGTTTCGTCCTACGAGCAGTACTTC. Protein: CASSVGGVSSYEQYF. Together with reference TRBV9 and TRBJ2-7, the CDR3 gives the full variable domain: DSGVTQTPKHLITATGQRVTLRCSPRSGDLSVYWYQQSLDQGLQFLIQYYNGEERAKGNILERFSAQQFPDLHSELNLSSLELGDSALYFCASSVGGVSSYEQYFGPGTRLTVT.

The chain combines TRBV11-2 with TRBJ2-7; TRBD1 might be the D (6 bases). V lost 4 bases and J lost 0, with 13 bases in between. The V gene's germline CDR1 is SGHAT and CDR2 FQNNGV. The length of the CDR3 is 15 residues. The CDR3 is CASSSLRDTSYEQYF. CDR3 nucleotide sequence: TGTGCCAGCAGCTCCCTCCGGGACACCTCCTACGAGCAGTACTTC.

The CDR3 DNA reads as TGTGCCAGCAGCTTGGCCCTTAGAACGTACGACAATCAGCCCCAGCATTTT. As protein: CASSLALRTYDNQPQHF. The V call is TRBV5-8, the J call TRBJ1-5; D gene ambiguous. V dropped 0 bases and J dropped 3 bases, with 16 bases sitting between them. The CDR3 extends over 17 amino acids. Per the germline V gene, CDR1 is SGHTS and CDR2 is YDEGEE.

V gene TRBV6-5 combines with J gene TRBJ1-1; possibly TRBD1 for D (6 bases). Trimming shortened V by 0 bases and J by 4 bases, and 15 bases separated the two germline ends. Germline CDR1 is MNHEY and CDR2 is SVGAGI. The CDR3 extends over 16 amino acids. The CDR3 DNA sequence: TGTGCCAGCAGTTACTCAGGTTTTGGCAGGGGCACTGAAGCTTTCTTT. Protein: CASSYSGFGRGTEAFF.

The rearrangement uses TRBV30 and TRBJ2-5, with 8 positions matching TRBD2. Losses at the gene ends were 8 bases for V and 4 bases for J; bases not matched to a gene: 15. Germline V gene lookup returns CDR1 GTSNPN and CDR2 SVGIG (reference sequence). The CDR3 consists of 15 residues. CDR3 sequence (DNA): TGTGCCGGGGCCGATGGAGCGGGAGTTGGAGAGACCCAGTACTTC. This encodes CAGADGAGVGETQYF.

The chain employs TRBV18 and TRBJ2-7; 8 bases are a match to TRBD2. The V gene's germline CDR1 is KGHSH and CDR2 LQKENI. The junction had 8 bases not matched to a gene; V was cut back by 1 base and J by 6 bases. The CDR3 is 15 residues long. CDR3 bases: TGTGCCAGCTCACCACTTCCCCTAGCGGGTGGCGAGCAGTACTTC. Translation gives CASSPLPLAGGEQYF.

This clone was seen just once. The CDR3 DNA reads TGTGCCAGCAGTTCGGACCGCCAAGAGACCCAGTACTTC. Translating it yields CASSSDRQETQYF. The gene calls are TRBV27 and TRBJ2-5; D not certain. Germline values: CDR1 MNHEY, CDR2 SMNVEV (reference sequence). Trimming shortened V by 4 bases and J by 1 base, and 7 bases separated the two germline ends. The CDR3 extends over 13 amino acids.

The V gene is TRBV28, the J gene TRBJ1-5, with D maybe TRBD1 (5 bases). The CDR3 is 14 residues long. Germline CDR1 and CDR2: MDHEN and SYDVKM. V was trimmed by 7 bases and J by 0 bases, leaving 10 bases between them. This chain's CDR3 is CASNRDYSNQPQHF. The CDR3 DNA reads TGTGCCAGCAATAGGGACTATAGCAATCAGCCCCAGCATTTT.

This CDR3 is CASSVGVVSNEKLFF. The CDR3 DNA sequence: TGTGCCAGCAGCGTAGGGGTGGTATCTAATGAAAAACTGTTTTTT. The chain employs TRBV9 and TRBJ1-4; D uncertain. Looked up from germline, CDR1 is SGDLS and CDR2 is YYNGEE. Trimming removed 0 bases at V and 3 bases at J, with 9 bases between. This CDR3 has 15 amino acids.

V and J are TRBV14 and TRBJ1-2; D not certain. Per germline, CDR1 SGHDN and CDR2 FVKESK. Trimming cost V 0 bases and J 12 bases, with 20 bases left between them. This CDR3 is built from 15 residues. The CDR3 DNA reads as TGTGCCAGCAGCCAAGATTACCCTCCCTCAGGTCCCGACACCTTC. Translated: CASSQDYPPSGPDTF.

The chain joins TRBV13 to TRBJ1-1; the D gene is possibly TRBD1 (5 bases). Germline assignment: CDR1 PRHDT and CDR2 FYEKMQ (reference sequence). Trimming removed 1 base from V and 0 bases from J, with 12 bases in between. This CDR3 is 16 amino acids long. The CDR3 spells CASSLVSWGVNTEAFF. CDR3 DNA: TGTGCCAGCAGCTTAGTATCGTGGGGGGTGAACACTGAAGCTTTCTTT.

The chain links TRBV2 to TRBJ2-7; no clear D gene. Germline loops: CDR1 SNHLY, CDR2 FYNNEI. The CDR3 has 14 residues. Trimming pared 7 bases from V and 8 bases from J, leaving 21 bases between. The CDR3 coding sequence is TGTGCCAGCAAGGGCGACCCTTCTACGACGAAGCAGTACTTC. This translates into CASKGDPSTTKQYF. The whole variable domain, remainder taken from reference TRBV2 and TRBJ2-7, is EPEVTQTPSHQVTQMGQEVILRCVPISNHLYFYWYRQILGQKVEFLVSFYNNEISEKSEIFDDQFSVERPDGSNFTLKIRSTKLEDSAMYFCASKGDPSTTKQYFGPGTRLTVT.

This sequence joins TRBV11-2 and TRBJ2-7; D gene unclear. The V gene lost 6 bases and the J gene lost 4 bases, with 16 bases spanning the gap. The germline V gene has CDR1 SGHAT and CDR2 FQNNGV. The CDR3 covers 14 residues. The CDR3 sequence: CASRRAPIKYEQYF. The DNA of the CDR3 is TGTGCCAGCAGAAGGGCTCCGATCAAATACGAGCAGTACTTC. Variable domain in full (rest from reference TRBV11-2 and TRBJ2-7): EAGVAQSPRYKIIEKRQSVAFWCNPISGHATLYWYQQILGQGPKLLIQFQNNGVVDDSQLPKDRFSAERLKGVDSTLKIQPAKLEDSAVYLCASRRAPIKYEQYFGPGTRLTVT.

The chain employs TRBV6-1 and TRBJ2-7; tentatively, D is TRBD1 (6 bases). V lost 3 bases to trimming and J lost 0 bases, with 12 bases between them. Germline V gene data show CDR1 as MNHNS and CDR2 as SASEGT. The length of the CDR3 is 15 residues. The CDR3 sequence: CASSDGQGFSYEQYF. The CDR3 bases are TGTGCCAGCAGTGACGGGCAGGGGTTCTCCTACGAGCAGTACTTC.

V usage is TRBV7-7 and J usage is TRBJ2-5; weak D call: TRBD1 (6 bases). The V end lost 1 base, the J end lost 4 bases, and 10 bases lay between the germline ends. CDR3 size: 14 residues. CDR1 is SSHAT and CDR2 is FNYEAQ in the germline V gene (reference sequence). CDR3 amino acids: CASSLVGRGETQYF. The CDR3 DNA is TGTGCCAGCAGCTTAGTAGGCAGGGGAGAGACCCAGTACTTC.

This chain joins TRBV7-2 and TRBJ2-5, with 10 bases aligning to TRBD1. This CDR3 is 15 amino acids long. Germline V gene data show CDR1 as SGHTA and CDR2 as FQGNSA. With 8 bases clipped from V and 5 bases from J, the junction kept 11 bases outside the gene matches. The CDR3 loop is CASGPGTGVMETQYF. CDR3 sequence (DNA): TGTGCCAGCGGACCCGGGACAGGGGTAATGGAGACCCAGTACTTC.

The chain links TRBV18 to TRBJ2-7; TRBD1 matches at 9 bases. J was trimmed by 1 base and V by 5 bases; bases with no gene match: 6. Germline V gene lookup returns CDR1 KGHSH and CDR2 LQKENI. This CDR3 has 15 amino acids. CDR3 loop: CASSLGQGESYEQYF. The DNA of the CDR3 is TGTGCCAGCTCATTGGGACAGGGAGAGTCCTACGAGCAGTACTTC.

The chain employs TRBV15 and TRBJ2-7; TRBD1 matches 8 bases. The V gene end was trimmed by 6 bases and the J gene end by 2 bases; junction bases not matched to a gene: 6. The CDR3 is 14 amino acids. CDR1 LNHNV and CDR2 YYDKDF come from the germline V gene (reference sequence). The CDR3 DNA reads TGTGCCACCAGGACGGACAGGGAAGCCTACGAGCAGTACTTC. It specifies CATRTDREAYEQYF.

The rearrangement joins TRBV10-3 to TRBJ2-1, with D possibly TRBD1 on 5 matching bases. Germline V gives CDR1 ENHRY, CDR2 SYGVKD. V lost 0 bases and J 9 bases, leaving 9 bases between the germline ends. The CDR3 is 13 residues long. This CDR3 is CAISESTVGEQFF. The CDR3 nucleotides read TGTGCCATCAGTGAGTCGACAGTTGGTGAGCAGTTCTTC.

The gene calls are TRBV27 and TRBJ2-6; 11 nucleotides match TRBD1. The germline V gene encodes CDR1 MNHEY and CDR2 SMNVEV (reference sequence). Losses at the gene ends were 6 bases for V and 4 bases for J; bases not matched to a gene: 11. The CDR3 has 18 amino acids. The CDR3 nucleotides read TGTGCCAGCAGCCGTGGGACAGGGGGGAGAGCGGGGGCCAACGTCCTGACTTTC. Protein sequence: CASSRGTGGRAGANVLTF.